Detailed here is one T cell receptor beta chain. Trimming removed 9 bases at V and 0 bases at J, with 15 bases between. This CDR3 is built from 16 residues. Per germline, CDR1 SEHNR and CDR2 FQNEAQ (reference sequence). This record comes from a study of cytomegalovirus exposure and HLA in healthy donors. PCR employed 60 Vbeta and 13 Jbeta primers. Method: immunoSEQ multiplex PCR; TCRdb's copy keeps in-frame clones and lacks some. The table has roughly 140,000 clones, around three quarters seen once; the top ten hold 2% to 2.5%. Sequencing was carried out using PBMCs. The TCR originated in a young man in good health and CMV-seronegative. The chain carries TRBV7-9 and TRBJ2-6; tentative D call: TRBD1 (7 bases). CDR3 DNA sequence: TGTGCCAGGGGCGGGACAGAGAGCTCTGGGGCCAACGTCCTGACTTTC. Translated, it gives CARGGTESSGANVLTF.